Reported below is one T cell receptor beta chain. The sequenced fragment ends 3 residues before the CDR3 boundary, so the rest is inferred from the germline J gene. TCRdb's table, derived via immunoSEQ multiplex PCR, lists solely in-frame clones and lacks some. In all, the sample yields tens of thousands of clones. There are 14 residues in the CDR3. Germline-derived CDR1 and CDR2 are DFQATT and SNEGSKA (reference sequence). With 3 bases removed from V and 5 bases from J, the gap between germline ends came to 17 bases. This entry comes from a study of T cells in women clearing cervical HPV infection. The TCR sequence derives from a woman between 18 and 69 years old with a cervical HPV16 infection that either progressed to CIN3+ or cleared (not recorded which). V gene TRBV20-1 combines with J gene TRBJ2-7; a weak D match, TRBD1 (5 bases). The source material was blood buffy coat. CDR3 bases read: TGCAGTGCTAGTACAGGAAGATTGGGAAACGAG. This sequence encodes CSASTGRLGNE. The complete CDR3 protein is CSASTGRLGNEQYF.